Sequencing of this T cell receptor beta chain was carried out in a study of Graves' ophthalmopathy and Graves' hyperthyroidism. The study's findings and limits: Clonotypes were expanded in thyroid at above 0.001 frequency, and most also appeared in blood.

This clonotype has a count of ten or more. The target antigen is unknown. Stable hyperthyroidism meant no progression to ophthalmopathy within 18 months of follow-up. Participants with hyperthyroidism, aged 18 to 65, were newly diagnosed with under 2 months' duration. The PBMCs originated from less than 13 ml of fresh peripheral blood. Scientists amplified the TCR beta CDR3 regions from RNA transcripts. HTBI primers were used in a first-round RT-PCR, which preceded a second-round multiplex PCR. Each CDR3 protein is one row after TCRdb ran MiXCR on the multiplex PCR reads. The sample records almost 40,000 distinct CDR3 sequences, 50% being singletons. The sequencing sample was made of peripheral blood. This clonotype originated in an adult woman with stable Graves' hyperthyroidism.

The CDR3 DNA reads as TGTGCCAGCAGCTTAGCGCGGGGGTGGGGCACTGAAGCTTTCTTT. It is translated as CASSLARGWGTEAFF. The rearrangement uses TRBV7-9 and TRBJ1-1; D perhaps matches TRBD1 (5 bases). CDR3 size: 15 residues. Looked up from germline, CDR1 is SEHNR and CDR2 is FQNEAQ (reference sequence). V lost 0 bases to trimming and J lost 4 bases, with 12 bases between them.